These 26 T cell receptor beta chains came from one sample sequenced in a study of regulatory T cells in long-lasting Graves disease. With iRepertoire HTBI primers and Arm-PCR of CDR3 regions, TCR beta libraries were built. A single record per CDR3 protein comes from TCRdb applying MiXCR to the multiplex PCR reads. The data hold fewer than 550,000 distinct CDR3 sequences, with 15% to 20% observed a single time. Regarding time point: newly diagnosed GD, antithyroid drugs for less than 3 months. RNA extracted from PBMCs served as the sequencing template. These data were likewise used in another study, on T cells in Graves' hyperthyroidism and ophthalmopathy.

This sample comprised peripheral blood mononuclear cells (PBMCs), obtained at new diagnosis, from a patient treated with antithyroid drugs. These receptors were taken from a woman between 40 and 65 years old with Graves disease.

This clonotype occurred many times. V usage is TRBV3-1 and J usage is TRBJ1-2; 9 bases are shared with TRBD1. CDR3 length: 13 amino acids. J gave up 7 bases and V 2 bases, and 2 bases lay outside the gene matches. The germline CDR1 and CDR2 sequences are LGHDT and YNNKEL (reference sequence). CDR3 nucleotides: TGTGCCAGCAGCCAAACAGGGGGCTCTGGCTACACCTTC. This sequence encodes CASSQTGGSGYTF.

This clonotype appeared many times. V gene TRBV7-3 combines with J gene TRBJ1-1, with D perhaps TRBD1 (5 bases). With 5 bases removed from V and 1 base from J, the gap between germline ends came to 11 bases. The CDR3 sequence is 14 residues long. Germline-derived CDR1 and CDR2 are SGHTA and FQGTGA. The CDR3 sequence: CASSPTGGNTEAFF. Here the CDR3 DNA reads TGTGCCAGCAGCCCCACGGGGGGGAACACTGAAGCTTTCTTT.

This clonotype was seen at least ten times. This sequence joins TRBV6-1 and TRBJ2-2; 8 nucleotides align to TRBD2. Per germline, CDR1 MNHNS and CDR2 SASEGT. CDR3 length equals 17 residues. The trim removed 8 bases at V and 3 bases at J, leaving 14 bases unmatched. The CDR3 is CASPPAGGGLYTGELFF. The CDR3 nucleotides read TGTGCCAGCCCTCCTGCCGGGGGGGGGCTATACACCGGGGAGCTGTTTTTT.

The table lists this clonotype with many counts. The chain recombines TRBV7-9 with TRBJ2-1; D remains unclear. V shed 2 bases and J shed 6 bases, with 8 bases lying between them. The CDR3 loop spans 13 amino acids. Per germline, CDR1 SEHNR and CDR2 FQNEAQ (reference sequence). CDR3 region: CASSLTGGNEQFF. CDR3 in DNA: TGTGCCAGCAGCTTAACCGGCGGCAATGAGCAGTTCTTC.

In this sample, this clonotype turned up many times. The rearrangement uses TRBV28 and TRBJ1-2; 8 bases map to TRBD1. This CDR3 is 18 amino acids long. Germline loops: CDR1 MDHEN, CDR2 SYDVKM. Trimming took 2 bases from V and 0 from J; bases not matched to a gene: 11. CDR3 nucleotides: TGTGCCAGCAGTTTAAGTCAGGGGGCGTGGGTGCCTAACTATGGCTACACCTTC. Its translation is CASSLSQGAWVPNYGYTF.

This clonotype has only a few counts. The gene calls are TRBV3-1 and TRBJ1-3; D perhaps matches TRBD1 (5 bases). The CDR3 is 14 residues long. In germline, CDR1 is LGHDT, CDR2 YNNKEL (reference sequence). V was cut by 2 bases and J by 4 bases, with 9 bases left in between. The DNA of the CDR3 is TGTGCCAGCAGCCAATCAGGGTTCGGAAACACCATATATTTT. This translates into CASSQSGFGNTIYF.

This chain joins TRBV6-1 and TRBJ1-1, with TRBD1 matching 8 bases. Germline CDR1 reads MNHNS; CDR2 reads SASEGT. Trimming at V came to 1 base and at J to 6 bases, leaving 4 bases not matched to a gene. The CDR3 contains 14 residues. The CDR3 region is CASSEGRGLSEAFF. The CDR3 DNA reads TGTGCCAGCAGTGAAGGCAGGGGGCTTTCTGAAGCTTTCTTT.

The genes are TRBV19 and TRBJ1-6; D call uncertain. The V gene's germline CDR1 is LNHDA and CDR2 SQIVND (reference sequence). CDR3 length: 14 residues. Trimming removed 7 bases at V and 7 bases at J, with 14 bases between. The CDR3 DNA reads TGTGCCAGTAAGGTCGGCGCAGGAAATTCACCCCTCCACTTT. It yields the protein CASKVGAGNSPLHF.

The V and J genes are TRBV7-2 and TRBJ2-1; unclear D gene. This CDR3 comprises 15 residues. From germline, CDR1 is SGHTA and CDR2 FQGNSA. Trimming stripped 5 bases from V and 0 bases from J, with 11 bases between. The CDR3 DNA reads as TGTGCCAGCAGCCAAGGGTACGGCTCCTACAATGAGCAGTTCTTC. Translating gives CASSQGYGSYNEQFF.

V usage is TRBV7-3 and J usage is TRBJ2-4; D uncertain. The CDR3 sequence is 17 residues long. Per the germline V gene, CDR1 is SGHTA and CDR2 is FQGTGA. Trimming pared 5 bases from V and 1 base from J, leaving 18 bases between. CDR3 sequence reads: CASSPRHLVGAKNIQYF. CDR3 nucleotide sequence: TGTGCCAGCAGCCCCAGACACCTCGTCGGGGCCAAAAACATTCAGTACTTC.

This clonotype was recorded many times. The chain has TRBV28 and TRBJ1-6; no firm D call. The CDR3 spans 14 residues. CDR1 is MDHEN, CDR2 SYDVKM, per germline. V lost 6 bases, J lost 10 bases, and 16 bases lay in between. As DNA, the CDR3 is TGTGCCAGCAGCCCCCTCCATGGGGTCTCACCCCTCCACTTT. This codes for CASSPLHGVSPLHF.

This clonotype was counted ten times or more. The rearrangement uses TRBV10-3 and TRBJ1-2; no clear D. Trimming pared 3 bases from V and 8 bases from J, leaving 7 bases between. CDR3 length: 11 residues. Germline V gene sequence: CDR1 ENHRY, CDR2 SYGVKD. The CDR3 reads CAISEDGGYTF. DNA for the CDR3: TGTGCCATCAGTGAAGATGGAGGCTACACCTTC.

The CDR3 loop is CASSQGQGMWAFF. The CDR3 coding sequence is TGTGCCAGCAGTCAAGGACAGGGAATGTGGGCTTTCTTT. The V and J genes are TRBV6-1 and TRBJ1-1; 8 bases line up with TRBD1. CDR1 is MNHNS and CDR2 is SASEGT in the germline V gene. The CDR3 consists of 13 residues. The V and J ends lost 5 bases and 11 bases, in that order; junction bases with no gene match: 10.

In regard to this clonotype: Given a much more abundant clone one base away, this may be a read error. The V gene is TRBV7-9, the J gene TRBJ2-7; perhaps TRBD2 as D (6 bases). Germline V lookup: CDR1 SEHNR, CDR2 FQNEAQ (reference sequence). Trimming left V 3 bases short and J 2 bases short, with 11 bases between. This CDR3 spans 14 amino acids. CDR3 in DNA: TGTGCCAGCAGCTTGGAGGGCCTTGCCTACGAGCAGTACTTC. As protein: CASSLEGLAYEQYF.

This clonotype was seen repeatedly, ten times or more. The J gene is TRBJ2-1, the V gene TRBV9; a weak D match, TRBD1 (6 bases). Germline V gene lookup returns CDR1 SGDLS and CDR2 YYNGEE. Trimming removed 0 bases from V and 2 bases from J, with 12 bases in between. CDR3 size: 16 residues. The CDR3 here is CASSVEWGPPYNEQFF. In nucleotides, the CDR3 is TGTGCCAGCAGCGTAGAGTGGGGGCCTCCCTACAATGAGCAGTTCTTC.

V and J are TRBV11-2 and TRBJ2-1; D is unresolved. The germline V and J ends were trimmed by 1 base and 4 bases, with 8 bases remaining between them. The CDR3 sequence is 14 residues long. Germline assignment: CDR1 SGHAT and CDR2 FQNNGV. CDR3: CASSLGAEYNEQFF. The CDR3 bases are TGTGCCAGCAGCTTAGGTGCAGAATACAATGAGCAGTTCTTC.

This clonotype was observed at least ten times. The V call is TRBV7-9, the J call TRBJ2-7; D unclear. V was trimmed by 7 bases and J by 5 bases, leaving 12 bases between them. Germline-derived CDR1 and CDR2 are SEHNR and FQNEAQ (reference sequence). The CDR3 extends over 12 amino acids. Here the CDR3 reads CASTPLGNEQYF. The DNA of the CDR3 is TGTGCCAGCACCCCCTTAGGGAACGAGCAGTACTTC.

In this sample, this clonotype turned up a few times. The chain carries TRBV6-2 or TRBV6-3 and TRBJ2-7; D might be TRBD1 (5 bases). V lost 4 bases and J lost 4, with 11 bases in between. The CDR3 consists of 13 residues. Germline CDR1 is MNHEY and CDR2 is SVGEGT. CDR3 sequence: CASSSPGFYEQYF. The CDR3 DNA sequence: TGTGCCAGCAGTTCTCCAGGGTTTTACGAGCAGTACTTC.

CDR3 sequence reads: CASSFPGQGGNSPLHF. CDR3 bases: TGTGCCAGCAGTTTCCCGGGACAAGGGGGAAATTCACCCCTCCACTTT. The chain joins TRBV6-5 to TRBJ1-6, with D possibly being TRBD1 (6 bases). Between the trimmed V and J ends, which lost 4 bases and 7 bases, there was a span of 17 bases. Germline CDR1 reads MNHEY; CDR2 reads SVGAGI. This CDR3 has 16 residues.

This clonotype came up many times. The genes are TRBV6-5 and TRBJ1-1; unclear D gene. V was shortened by 2 bases and J by 5 bases, with 6 bases between the two germline ends. CDR1 is MNHEY and CDR2 is SVGAGI in the germline V gene. The CDR3 runs 12 residues. DNA of the CDR3: TGTGCCAGCAGTTACACCGGTACTGAAGCTTTCTTT. Translation: CASSYTGTEAFF.

This clonotype was detected many times. The rearrangement links TRBV27 to TRBJ2-5; the D gene is possibly TRBD2 (6 bases). Germline CDR1 is MNHEY and CDR2 is SMNVEV (reference sequence). Trimming left V 0 bases short and J 3 bases short, with 8 bases between. The length of the CDR3 is 14 residues. Here the CDR3 DNA reads TGTGCCAGCAGTTTATCGGCGGGGAAAGAGACCCAGTACTTC. This gives the protein CASSLSAGKETQYF.

This clonotype has ten or more counts. The chain joins TRBV12-3 or TRBV12-4 to TRBJ1-5; TRBD1 might be the D (5 bases). Trimming left V 3 bases short and J 10 bases short, with 16 bases between. CDR3 length: 14 residues. The CDR3 DNA follows: TGTGCCAGCAGTTTGAGATTGGGGGTTGTTCCCCAGCATTTT. Translation gives CASSLRLGVVPQHF.

This clonotype was counted a few times. The gene calls are TRBV11-2 and TRBJ2-7; tentatively, D is TRBD2 (6 bases). Germline CDR1 reads SGHAT; CDR2 reads FQNNGV. This CDR3 comprises 15 residues. The V end lost 1 base, the J end lost 4 bases, and 14 bases lay between the germline ends. CDR3 coding DNA: TGTGCCAGCAGCTTAGGATGGGACTCCCTATACGAGCAGTACTTC. It specifies CASSLGWDSLYEQYF.

This clonotype has ten or more counts. The genes are TRBV28 and TRBJ1-5; 9 nucleotides match TRBD1. Per the germline V gene, CDR1 is MDHEN and CDR2 is SYDVKM. CDR3 length equals 16 residues. The V segment lost 4 bases and the J segment 1 base; nucleotides outside the gene matches: 5. The CDR3 DNA is TGTGCCAGCAGTTGGGGACAGGGAGGAAGCAATCAGCCCCAGCATTTT. It encodes CASSWGQGGSNQPQHF.

The rearrangement joins TRBV5-4 to TRBJ1-5; D remains ambiguous. The CDR3 has 15 residues. V lost 2 bases and J lost 0, with 9 bases in between. Germline CDR1 and CDR2: SGHNT and YYREEE (reference sequence). The CDR3 coding sequence is TGTGCCAGCAGCTTTAATGGCGGTAGCAATCAGCCCCAGCATTTT. Translating gives CASSFNGGSNQPQHF.

This chain links TRBV19 with TRBJ1-5; 7 bases fit TRBD1. J gave up 3 bases and V 8 bases, and 7 bases lay outside the gene matches. Germline CDR1 and CDR2: LNHDA and SQIVND (reference sequence). CDR3 size: 14 residues. Here the CDR3 reads CASRVTGANQPQHF. The CDR3 bases are TGTGCCAGTCGCGTTACAGGGGCCAATCAGCCCCAGCATTTT.